This T cell receptor (beta chain) is from a study of blood T cell repertoires in COVID-19. Across the whole study: The study drew acute and convalescent COVID-19 samples from the United States, Italy and Spain. T cells, B-cell-depleted T cells, or PBMCs supplied cDNA or gDNA.

TCRdb's copy holds only in-frame clones and misses some; the assay was immunoSEQ multiplex PCR. The repertoire holds approximately 270,000 clones, with 70% to 90% as singletons. Concerning this clone itself: This sample includes further DNA sequences coding for the same CDR3.

This CDR3 is built from 13 residues. Trimming removed 1 base at V and 3 bases at J, with 6 bases between. Germline V gene sequence: CDR1 KGHSH, CDR2 LQKENI. Sequencing was done on a sample of peripheral blood. The TCR comes from a man at least 80 years old with acute or convalescent COVID-19. J is TRBJ1-2 and V is TRBV18; D call uncertain. CDR3 sequence: CASSPRADYGYTF. CDR3 DNA: TGTGCCAGCTCACCACGTGCGGACTATGGCTACACCTTC.